The 13 T cell receptor beta chains below were found in one sample sequenced in a study of glioma-infiltrating T cells. TCR alpha and beta CDR3 regions were amplified from RNA using iRepertoire nested multiplex PCR. In TCRdb, the multiplex PCR reads were re-called with MiXCR into one record per CDR3 protein. The sample lists under 150,000 distinct CDR3 sequences, more than 20% occurring once. The sequenced sample consisted of glioma tissue, nonneoplastic brain tissue, or PBMCs (not recorded which). The receptors shown here come from a human donor with low-grade glioma or glioblastoma, undergoing nonglioma brain surgery, or in good health (not recorded which).

The chain has TRBV7-2 and TRBJ1-2, with D perhaps TRBD1 (5 bases). This CDR3 is built from 13 residues. The ends were cut back, 6 bases at V and 2 bases at J, with 10 bases in the middle. CDR1 and CDR2 (germline): SGHTA, FQGNSA. For the CDR3, the DNA is TGTGCCAGCAGACGGGACGGCAACTATGGCTACACCTTC. Protein product: CASRRDGNYGYTF.

The chain has TRBV3-1 and TRBJ1-3; D might be TRBD1 (6 bases). V was trimmed by 3 bases and J by 1 base, leaving 10 bases between them. This CDR3 spans 15 amino acids. In germline, CDR1 is LGHDT, CDR2 YNNKEL (reference sequence). CDR3 DNA: TGTGCCAGCAGCCATACAGGGTCTTCTGGAAACACCATATATTTT. This codes for CASSHTGSSGNTIYF.

This clonotype was observed at least ten times. V usage is TRBV28 and J usage is TRBJ1-4; D uncertain. The CDR3 runs to 15 residues. The V gene lost 5 bases and the J gene lost 5 bases, with 15 bases spanning the gap. In germline, CDR1 is MDHEN, CDR2 SYDVKM. CDR3 region: CASSVPGSGNEKLFF. The CDR3 DNA is TGTGCCAGCAGTGTCCCAGGCAGTGGGAATGAAAAACTGTTTTTT.

This clonotype was counted at least ten times. V is TRBV27 and J is TRBJ1-6; D is unclear. The CDR3 contains 16 residues. The germline V gene has CDR1 MNHEY and CDR2 SMNVEV (reference sequence). The ends were cut back, 4 bases at V and 0 bases at J, with 10 bases in the middle. This CDR3 is CASSWAASSYNSPLHF. The CDR3 DNA sequence: TGTGCCAGCAGTTGGGCAGCGAGCTCCTATAATTCACCCCTCCACTTT.

This clonotype was detected ten times or more. The rearrangement links TRBV6-1 to TRBJ1-1; D is uncertain. The V and J ends lost 5 bases and 3 bases respectively, with 7 bases between them. The CDR3 sequence is 12 residues long. The germline V gene has CDR1 MNHNS and CDR2 SASEGT. CDR3 DNA sequence: TGTGCCAGCAGTCCTTCCTACACTGAAGCTTTCTTT. Protein: CASSPSYTEAFF.

This clonotype was observed at least ten times. J is TRBJ1-1 and V is TRBV7-3, with a tentative D call TRBD1 (5 bases). Trimming cost V 5 bases and J 8 bases, with 15 bases left between them. This CDR3 has 13 residues. Per germline, CDR1 SGHTA and CDR2 FQGTGA. CDR3 residues: CASSAGGTKEAFF. The CDR3 DNA follows: TGTGCCAGCAGCGCCGGCGGGACCAAAGAAGCTTTCTTT. The full variable domain, completed using reference TRBV7-3 and TRBJ1-1, is GAGVSQTPSNKVTEKGKYVELRCDPISGHTALYWYRQSLGQGPEFLIYFQGTGAADDSGLPNDRFFAVRPEGSVSTLKIQRTERGDSAVYLCASSAGGTKEAFFGQGTRLTVV.

This rearrangement joins TRBV6-1 to TRBJ2-3; D call uncertain. The CDR3 consists of 18 residues. Trimming left V 2 bases short and J 0 bases short, with 18 bases between. The germline V gene has CDR1 MNHNS and CDR2 SASEGT. The CDR3 protein is CASSERWSTQASTDTQYF. The CDR3 nucleotides read TGTGCCAGCAGTGAAAGGTGGTCAACCCAGGCTAGCACAGATACGCAGTATTTT.

For this clonotype: It may be a read error: a sequence one base away is much more abundant. The chain carries TRBV7-2 and TRBJ1-5, with D perhaps matching TRBD1 (5 bases). The CDR3 loop spans 15 amino acids. Germline CDR1 SGHTA, CDR2 FQGNSA. CDR3 sequence: CASSLDRNSNQPKHF. The CDR3 DNA reads TGTGCCAGCAGCTTAGACAGGAATAGCAATCAGCCCAAGCATTTT.

On this clonotype itself: A much larger clone lies one base from this, so it may be a read error. The rearrangement links TRBV4-1 to TRBJ1-5; D is uncertain. From germline, CDR1 is MGHRA and CDR2 YSYEKL. The CDR3 runs 15 residues. Trimming removed 0 bases at V and 5 bases at J, with 11 bases between. CDR3 amino acids: CASSQDRQSDQPQHF. CDR3 sequence (DNA): TGCGCCAGCAGCCAAGATCGCCAGAGCGATCAGCCCCAGCATTTT.

The J gene is TRBJ2-2, the V gene TRBV7-3; D is unresolved. V was cut by 5 bases and J by 3 bases, with 16 bases left in between. Germline V CDR1 and CDR2: SGHTA, FQGTGA. The CDR3 loop spans 16 amino acids. The CDR3 DNA follows: TGTGCCAGCAGCCCTTCCATCTCGTGGGACACCGGGGAGCTGTTTTTT. It codes for CASSPSISWDTGELFF.

The rearrangement links TRBV20-1 to TRBJ2-1, with D unresolved. From germline, CDR1 is DFQATT and CDR2 SNEGSKA (reference sequence). CDR3 size: 11 residues. V lost 6 bases, J lost 7 bases, and 10 bases lay in between. Written as DNA, the CDR3 is TGCAGTGCCCGAAAAGATAATGAGCAGTTCTTC. This codes for CSARKDNEQFF.

The V gene is TRBV18, the J gene TRBJ2-1; 13 bases map to TRBD2. V gave up 2 bases and J gave up 5 bases; unmatched junction bases: 6. The CDR3 contains 17 residues. The germline gives CDR1 KGHSH, CDR2 LQKENI. In nucleotides, the CDR3 is TGTGCCAGCTCACCAACGGGACTAGCGGGGCGAGACAATGAGCAGTTCTTC. Its protein product is CASSPTGLAGRDNEQFF.

The chain couples TRBV6-1 to TRBJ1-5, with D uncertain. The V end was cut by 6 bases, the J end by 4 bases, with 10 bases between. Germline-derived CDR1 and CDR2 are MNHNS and SASEGT. CDR3 length: 13 amino acids. This chain's CDR3 is CASRRARNQPQHF. Here the CDR3 DNA reads TGTGCCAGCAGGAGGGCTCGGAATCAGCCCCAGCATTTT.